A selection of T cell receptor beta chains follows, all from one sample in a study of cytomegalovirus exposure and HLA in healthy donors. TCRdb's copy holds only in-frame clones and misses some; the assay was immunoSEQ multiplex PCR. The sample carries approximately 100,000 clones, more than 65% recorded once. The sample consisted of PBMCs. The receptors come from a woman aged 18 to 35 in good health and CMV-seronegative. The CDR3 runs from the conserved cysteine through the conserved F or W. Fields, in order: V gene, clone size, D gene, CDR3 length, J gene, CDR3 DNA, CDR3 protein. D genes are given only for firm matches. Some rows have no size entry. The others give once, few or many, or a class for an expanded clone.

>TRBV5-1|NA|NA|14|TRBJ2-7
TGCGCCAGCAGCTTGGGACAGAGCTCCTACGAGCAGTACTTC
CASSLGQSSYEQYF
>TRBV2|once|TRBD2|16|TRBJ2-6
TGTGCCAGCACCCGGGGGGTCCCCTCTGGGGCCAACGTCCTGACTTTC
CASTRGVPSGANVLTF
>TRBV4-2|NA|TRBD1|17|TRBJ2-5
TGTGCCAGCAGCCAAGGAGCCGGGGACAGGGACCAAGAGACCCAGTACTTC
CASSQGAGDRDQETQYF
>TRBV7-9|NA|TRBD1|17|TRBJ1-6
TGTGCCAGCAGCCCAAGACAGGGGAGCTCCTATAATTCACCCCTCCACTTT
CASSPRQGSSYNSPLHF
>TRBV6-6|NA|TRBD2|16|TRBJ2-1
TGTGCCAGCAGTTACTCGAGACGGGAGGGCGACAATGAGCAGTTCTTC
CASSYSRREGDNEQFF
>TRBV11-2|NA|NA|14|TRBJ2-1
TGTGCCAGCAGCTTGAGGGCCTCCTACAATGAGCAGTTCTTC
CASSLRASYNEQFF
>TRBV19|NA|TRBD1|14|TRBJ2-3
TGTGCCAGTAGACGACAGGGGAGCACAGATACGCAGTATTTT
CASRRQGSTDTQYF
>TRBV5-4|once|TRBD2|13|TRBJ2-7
TGTGCCAGCAGCGCGGGACTAGACTACGAGCAGTACTTC
CASSAGLDYEQYF
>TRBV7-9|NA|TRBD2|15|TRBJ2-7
TGTGCCAGCAGCGCTGGGACTAGCGGGAGTGGCGAGCAGTACTTC
CASSAGTSGSGEQYF
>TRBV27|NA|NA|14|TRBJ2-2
TGTGCCAGCAGTCTGGGACTTCACACCGGGGAGCTGTTTTTT
CASSLGLHTGELFF
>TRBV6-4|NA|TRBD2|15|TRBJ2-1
TGTGCCAGCAGCGCCGGGACTAGCGGGGGGGATGAGCAGTTCTTC
CASSAGTSGGDEQFF
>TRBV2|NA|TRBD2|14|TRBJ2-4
TGTGCCAGCACCCTAGCGGGGGTCCAAAACATTCAGTACTTC
CASTLAGVQNIQYF
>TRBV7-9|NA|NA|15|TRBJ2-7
TGTTCCAGCAGCTTAGAAGCAGGGGGAGGCTACGAGCAGTACTTC
CSSSLEAGGGYEQYF
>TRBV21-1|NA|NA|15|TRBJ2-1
TGTGCCAGCAGCAAAGGGTTTTTGGGGAGGCATGAGCAGTTCTTC
CASSKGFLGRHEQFF
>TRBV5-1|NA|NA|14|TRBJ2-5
TGCGCCAGCAGCCCCTCTGTGTTCCAAGAGACCCAGTACTTC
CASSPSVFQETQYF
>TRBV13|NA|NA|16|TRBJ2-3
TGTGCCAGCAGCTTAGGAGCATCGTCTAGCACAGATACGCAGTATTTT
CASSLGASSSTDTQYF